The 5 T cell receptor beta chains in this list originate from one sample, sequenced in a study of shared clonotypes between healthy human individuals. This table comes from immunoSEQ multiplex PCR, and its TCRdb copy is limited to in-frame clones, with some not included. The table has 2 million to 2.5 million clones, more than 80% seen once. Sequencing used naive CD4+ T cells from PBMCs. Subset meaning: CD45RA+ positively selected. All receptors derive from a man younger than 35 in good health. Some clones in this sample may be carry-over from other donors' samples.

As for this clone: The sample holds other DNA sequences that translate to the same CDR3. The DNA for the CDR3 is TGTGCCAGCAGCTTAGCGGGGGACACTGAAGCTTTCTTT. This translates into CASSLAGDTEAFF. V and J are TRBV7-9 and TRBJ1-1; weak D call: TRBD1 (5 bases). Germline CDR1 reads SEHNR; CDR2 reads FQNEAQ (reference sequence). V was trimmed by 0 bases and J by 3 bases, leaving 5 bases between them. The CDR3 has 13 amino acids.

This CDR3 reads CASSSQGAGGANVLTF. CDR3 nucleotides: TGTGCCAGCAGCTCCCAGGGGGCTGGCGGGGCCAACGTCCTGACTTTC. V usage is TRBV7-3 and J usage is TRBJ2-6, with TRBD1 identical over 8 bases. CDR3 length: 16 amino acids. Looked up from germline, CDR1 is SGHTA and CDR2 is FQGTGA. With V trimmed by 4 bases and J by 4 bases, 6 bases remained unmatched.

This rearrangement joins TRBV7-8 to TRBJ2-5; D not resolved. The CDR3 extends over 14 amino acids. The V gene lost 5 bases and the J gene lost 5 bases, with 15 bases spanning the gap. Germline V gene data show CDR1 as SGHVS and CDR2 as FQNEAQ. The CDR3 nucleotides are TGTGCCAGCAGCCTCCGCGAGATGGCGGAGACCCAGTACTTC. Its translation: CASSLREMAETQYF.

This chain joins TRBV18 and TRBJ1-2; 9 nucleotides line up with TRBD1. The CDR3 extends over 15 amino acids. The germline V gene has CDR1 KGHSH and CDR2 LQKENI. V lost 4 bases and J lost 9; bases outside the gene matches: 12. This CDR3 reads CASSRPGQGLISYTF. DNA of the CDR3: TGTGCCAGCTCACGGCCGGGACAGGGCTTGATAAGCTACACCTTC.

This rearrangement joins TRBV28 to TRBJ2-2; 7 nucleotides match TRBD1. Trimming took 2 bases from V and 4 from J; bases not matched to a gene: 4. CDR3 size: 15 residues. Per germline, CDR1 MDHEN and CDR2 SYDVKM. Here the CDR3 DNA reads TGTGCCAGCAGTTTACTAGGACAGGCCACCGGGGAGCTGTTTTTT. This gives the protein CASSLLGQATGELFF. Looking up the rest from reference TRBV28 and TRBJ2-2 gives the full variable domain: DVKVTQSSRYLVKRTGEKVFLECVQDMDHENMFWYRQDPGLGLRLIYFSYDVKMKEKGDIPEGYSVSREKKERFSLILESASTNQTSMYLCASSLLGQATGELFFGEGSRLTVL.